One and the same sample provided the 5 T cell receptor beta chains below, sequenced in a study of cytomegalovirus exposure and HLA in healthy donors. The PCR employed 60 Vbeta primers together with 13 Jbeta primers. The protocol was immunoSEQ multiplex PCR, while the TCRdb copy is restricted to in-frame clones and leaves out a portion. The table shows roughly 200,000 clones, with roughly a tenth occurring only once. The material sequenced was PBMCs. Every receptor here comes from a young woman in good health and CMV-seropositive.

The chain is built from TRBV5-1 and TRBJ2-5; D is perhaps TRBD2 (6 bases). V was shortened by 1 base and J by 1 base, with 14 bases between the two germline ends. The CDR3 is 16 amino acids. From germline, CDR1 is SGHRS and CDR2 YFSETQ. CDR3 DNA: TGCGCCAGCAGCTTGTCGGGGGTCCCCACCCAAGAGACCCAGTACTTC. This codes for CASSLSGVPTQETQYF.

The chain combines TRBV6-1 with TRBJ1-5; D gene unclear. Trimming stripped 2 bases from V and 0 bases from J, with 8 bases between. The germline V gene encodes CDR1 MNHNS and CDR2 SASEGT. The CDR3 has 15 amino acids. The CDR3 DNA is TGTGCCAGCAGTGAATTAGTCTATAGCAATCAGCCCCAGCATTTT. Protein: CASSELVYSNQPQHF.

This clone has only a few counts. The chain recombines TRBV4-1 with TRBJ2-3; D gene ambiguous. CDR3 length equals 15 residues. V shed 1 base and J shed 0 bases, with 8 bases lying between them. Germline lookup yields CDR1 MGHRA and CDR2 YSYEKL. CDR3 region: CASSQGVTSTDTQYF. The CDR3 region has the DNA TGCGCCAGCAGCCAAGGGGTGACTAGCACAGATACGCAGTATTTT.

The rearrangement links TRBV4-2 to TRBJ2-1, with 9 bases lining up with TRBD2. Germline CDR1 is LGHNA and CDR2 is YNFKEQ. CDR3 length equals 17 residues. V was clipped by 4 bases and J by 5 bases; unmatched bases: 12. CDR3 in amino acids: CASSPRIAGAQNNEQFF. DNA of the CDR3: TGTGCCAGCAGCCCCCGGATAGCGGGGGCTCAAAACAATGAGCAGTTCTTC.

The chain links TRBV11-2 to TRBJ1-3, with D perhaps TRBD1 (6 bases). Trimming took off 5 bases at V and 0 bases at J, with 8 bases between the two ends. The CDR3 spans 14 residues. Germline V lookup: CDR1 SGHAT, CDR2 FQNNGV. The CDR3 DNA is TGTGCCAGCAGCACAGGGCTCTCTGGAAACACCATATATTTT. This codes for CASSTGLSGNTIYF.